This T cell receptor beta chain derives from a study of blood T cell repertoires in COVID-19. Study-level background: T cells, B-cell-depleted T cells, or PBMCs provided the cDNA or gDNA that served as material.

Assay: immunoSEQ multiplex PCR; the TCRdb copy retains only in-frame clones and omits some. The profile shows 140,000 to 150,000 clones, more than 70% of them singletons. V lost 5 bases and J 3 bases, leaving 20 bases between the germline ends. Germline-derived CDR1 and CDR2 are SGHAT and FQNNGV. The CDR3 loop spans 16 amino acids. The sequencing input was peripheral blood. This clonotype was sampled from a human donor in a cohort sampled during active COVID-19. This rearrangement joins TRBV11-2 to TRBJ2-7; weak D call: TRBD1 (5 bases). The CDR3 region is CASSPIRHDSNYEQYF. In DNA form, the CDR3 reads TGTGCCAGCAGCCCGATCCGCCATGACAGCAACTACGAGCAGTACTTC.